This T cell receptor beta chain is from a study of T cells in Graves' hyperthyroidism and ophthalmopathy. The CDR3 regions of TCR beta were amplified from RNA transcripts. TCR CDR3 underwent first-round RT-PCR with the HTBI primer set. TCRdb called the multiplex PCR reads again in MiXCR, with one record for every CDR3 protein. In the table there are around 760,000 distinct CDR3 sequences, roughly 32% of which are singletons. The CDR3 has 15 amino acids. From germline, CDR1 is SGHTA and CDR2 FQGNSA. V was trimmed by 5 bases and J by 2 bases, leaving 15 bases between them. About this clonotype: A read error may be the cause here, since a much bigger clone is one base away.

The sequence was obtained from a woman in her thirties or forties with Graves' hyperthyroidism. V and J are TRBV7-2 and TRBJ1-2; tentative D call: TRBD1 (5 bases). The sample taken for sequencing was blood. The CDR3 DNA reads TGTGCCAGCAGCCTTAACAGGAGGCGCAACTATGGCTACACCTTC. Translation: CASSLNRRRNYGYTF.